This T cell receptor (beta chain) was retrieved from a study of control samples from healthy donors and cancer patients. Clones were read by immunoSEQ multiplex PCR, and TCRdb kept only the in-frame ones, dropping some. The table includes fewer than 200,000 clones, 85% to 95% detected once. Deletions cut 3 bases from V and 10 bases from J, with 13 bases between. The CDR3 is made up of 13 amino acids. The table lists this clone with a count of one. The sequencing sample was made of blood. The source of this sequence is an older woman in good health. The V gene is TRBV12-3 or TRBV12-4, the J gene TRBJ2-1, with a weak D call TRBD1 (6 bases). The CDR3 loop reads CASSFSRGWEQFF. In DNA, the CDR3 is TGTGCCAGCAGTTTTTCCAGGGGTTGGGAGCAGTTCTTC.